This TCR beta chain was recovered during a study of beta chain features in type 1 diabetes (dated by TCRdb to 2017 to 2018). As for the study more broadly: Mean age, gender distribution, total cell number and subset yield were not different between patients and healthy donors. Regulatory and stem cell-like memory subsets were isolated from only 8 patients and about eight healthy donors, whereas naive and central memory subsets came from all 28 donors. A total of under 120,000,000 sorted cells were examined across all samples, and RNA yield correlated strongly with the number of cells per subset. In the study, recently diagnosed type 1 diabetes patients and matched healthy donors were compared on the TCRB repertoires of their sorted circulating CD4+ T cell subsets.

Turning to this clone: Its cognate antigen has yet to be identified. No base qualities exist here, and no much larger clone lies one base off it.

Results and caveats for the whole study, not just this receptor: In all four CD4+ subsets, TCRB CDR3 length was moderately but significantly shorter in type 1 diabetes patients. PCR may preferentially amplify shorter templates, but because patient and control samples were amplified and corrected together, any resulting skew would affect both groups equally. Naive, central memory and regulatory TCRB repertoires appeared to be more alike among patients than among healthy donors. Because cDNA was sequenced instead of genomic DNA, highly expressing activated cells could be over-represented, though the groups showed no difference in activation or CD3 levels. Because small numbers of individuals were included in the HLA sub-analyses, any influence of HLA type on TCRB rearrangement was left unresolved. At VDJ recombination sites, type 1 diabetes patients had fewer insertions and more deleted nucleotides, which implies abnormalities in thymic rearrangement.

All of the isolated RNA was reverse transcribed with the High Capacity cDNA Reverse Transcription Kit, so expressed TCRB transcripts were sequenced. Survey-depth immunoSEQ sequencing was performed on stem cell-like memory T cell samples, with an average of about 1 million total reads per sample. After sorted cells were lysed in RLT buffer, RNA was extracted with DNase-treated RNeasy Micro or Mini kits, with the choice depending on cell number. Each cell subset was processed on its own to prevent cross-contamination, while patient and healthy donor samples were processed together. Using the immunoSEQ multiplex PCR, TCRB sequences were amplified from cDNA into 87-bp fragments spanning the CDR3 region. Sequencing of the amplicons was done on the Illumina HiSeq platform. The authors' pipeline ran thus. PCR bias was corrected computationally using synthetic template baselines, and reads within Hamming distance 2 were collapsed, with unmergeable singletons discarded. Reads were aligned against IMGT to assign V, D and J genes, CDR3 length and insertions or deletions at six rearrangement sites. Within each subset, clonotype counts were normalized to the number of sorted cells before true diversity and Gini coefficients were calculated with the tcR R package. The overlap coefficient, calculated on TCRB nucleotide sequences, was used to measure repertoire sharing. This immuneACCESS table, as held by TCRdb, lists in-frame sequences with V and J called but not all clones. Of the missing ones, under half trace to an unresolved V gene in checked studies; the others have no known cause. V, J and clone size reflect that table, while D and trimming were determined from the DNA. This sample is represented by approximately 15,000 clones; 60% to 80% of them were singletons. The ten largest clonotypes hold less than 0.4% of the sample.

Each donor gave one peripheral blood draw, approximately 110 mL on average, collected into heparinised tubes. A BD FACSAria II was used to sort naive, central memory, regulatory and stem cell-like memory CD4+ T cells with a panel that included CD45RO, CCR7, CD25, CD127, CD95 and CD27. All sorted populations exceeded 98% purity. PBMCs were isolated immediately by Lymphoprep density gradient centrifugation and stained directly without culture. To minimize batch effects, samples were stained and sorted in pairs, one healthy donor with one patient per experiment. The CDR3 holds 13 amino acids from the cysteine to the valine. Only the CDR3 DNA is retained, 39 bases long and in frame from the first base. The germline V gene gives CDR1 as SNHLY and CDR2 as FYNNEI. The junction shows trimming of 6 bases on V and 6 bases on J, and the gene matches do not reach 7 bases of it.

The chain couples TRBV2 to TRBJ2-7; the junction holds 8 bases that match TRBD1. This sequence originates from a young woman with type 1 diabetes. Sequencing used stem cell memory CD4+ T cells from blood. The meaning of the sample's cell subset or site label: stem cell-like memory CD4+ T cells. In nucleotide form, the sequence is TGTGCCAGCAGGAAATCAGGGGGCGGCGAGCAGTACGTC. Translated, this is CASRKSGGGEQYV.